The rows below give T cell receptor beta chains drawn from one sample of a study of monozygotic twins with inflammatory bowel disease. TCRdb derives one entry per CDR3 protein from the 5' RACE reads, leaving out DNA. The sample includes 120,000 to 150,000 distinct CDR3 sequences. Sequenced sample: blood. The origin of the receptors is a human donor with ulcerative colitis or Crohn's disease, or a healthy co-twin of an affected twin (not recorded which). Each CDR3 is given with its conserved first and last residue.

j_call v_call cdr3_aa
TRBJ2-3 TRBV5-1 CASSLPTGTDTQYF
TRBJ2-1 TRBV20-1 CSPISAGGFYNEQFF
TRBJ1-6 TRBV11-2 CASTRRTVHNSPLHF
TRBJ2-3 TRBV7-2 CASSPDGALSTDTQYF
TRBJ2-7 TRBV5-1 CASSTSDWPNYEQYF
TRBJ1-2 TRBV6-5 CASSYAEAANYGYTF
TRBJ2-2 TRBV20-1 CSASSTERMFANTGELFF
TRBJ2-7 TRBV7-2 CASSPDRQVYEQYF
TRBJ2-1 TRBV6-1 CASSEKGRTNEQFF
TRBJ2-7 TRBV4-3 CASSEILQGANEQYF
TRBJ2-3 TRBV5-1 CASSSGSALSTDTQYF